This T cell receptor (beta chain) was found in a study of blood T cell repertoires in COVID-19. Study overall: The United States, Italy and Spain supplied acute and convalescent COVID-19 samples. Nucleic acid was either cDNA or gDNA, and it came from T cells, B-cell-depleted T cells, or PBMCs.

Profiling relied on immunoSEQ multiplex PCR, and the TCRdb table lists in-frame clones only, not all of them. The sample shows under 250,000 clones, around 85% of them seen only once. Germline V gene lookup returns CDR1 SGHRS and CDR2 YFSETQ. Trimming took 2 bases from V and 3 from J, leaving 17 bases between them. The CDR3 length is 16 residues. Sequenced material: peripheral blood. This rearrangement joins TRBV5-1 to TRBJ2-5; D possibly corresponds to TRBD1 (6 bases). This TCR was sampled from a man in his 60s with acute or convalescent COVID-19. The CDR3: CASSLLPGQPKETQYF. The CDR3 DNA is TGCGCCAGCAGCTTATTACCGGGACAACCTAAAGAGACCCAGTACTTC.